The source of this T cell receptor beta chain is a study of T cell responses to AZD1222 COVID-19 vaccine. There are 13 residues in the CDR3. Germline loops: CDR1 SNHLY, CDR2 FYNNEI. Trimming pared 5 bases from V and 6 bases from J, leaving 10 bases between. TCRdb keeps only in-frame clones here, not all; method: immunoSEQ multiplex PCR. The sample gives 200,000 to 300,000 clones, about 92% of which show up once; around 0.5% is in the top ten. The specimen was peripheral blood, collected on day 0 of AZD1222 vaccination. The clonotype originates from an adult in good health. The rearrangement joins TRBV2 to TRBJ2-2, with D possibly being TRBD1 or TRBD2 (5 bases each). The CDR3 DNA is TGTGCCAGCAGTCCCAGGGACGCCGGGGAGCTGTTTTTT. It specifies CASSPRDAGELFF.